The sequence of this T cell receptor (beta chain) was determined in a study of T-cell memory formation after mild COVID-19. Study summary: Clusters were largely donor specific.

MiXCR, applied by TCRdb to the 5' RACE reads, yields one record per CDR3 protein. The sample comprises about 470,000 distinct CDR3 sequences, 18% of which are singletons, and over 9% rests with the top ten. Findings and caveats of the study: Researchers found some responding clones in pre-infection memory, a sign that cross-reactive memory joined. SARS-CoV-2 specificity was not confirmed for second-wave clones peaking on day 37.

This CDR3 comprises 15 residues. Per the germline V gene, CDR1 is SEHNR and CDR2 is FQNEAQ (reference sequence). Trimming took 4 bases from V and 0 from J; bases not matched to a gene: 4. As for this clonotype: Its antigen is unknown.

This chain connects TRBV7-9 to TRBJ2-3, with TRBD2 matching 7 bases. The TCR comes from an adult woman who had mild COVID-19 (a few samples of this study predate the infection). Cell type and time point are not known. The sequenced sample was PBMCs or a T cell subset sorted from them (not recorded which). CDR3 sequence (DNA): TGTGCCAGCAGCTCCAGCGGGGCTAGCACAGATACGCAGTATTTT. Encoded protein: CASSSSGASTDTQYF.